The present T cell receptor beta chain was sequenced within a study of blood T cell repertoires in COVID-19. The wider study: Spain, Italy and the United States supplied samples that represented acute and convalescent COVID-19. The analysed material was cDNA or gDNA that came from T cells, B-cell-depleted T cells, or PBMCs.

Assay used: immunoSEQ multiplex PCR; TCRdb lists only in-frame clones, some missing. The sample comprises about 260,000 clones, over 80% of which are singletons, and around 3.2% rests with the top ten. As regards this clone: At one of its ends the junction is not consistent with the germline gene, which may arise from a read error.

Allocation to cohorts depended on clinical history reported by the participants. Shortly before study entry, within 2 weeks, exposed participants had met a COVID-19 case. CDR1 and CDR2 from the germline V gene are MNHEY and SVGEGT. This CDR3 has 17 amino acids. The genes are TRBV6-2 or TRBV6-3 and TRBJ1-2; 10 nucleotides align to TRBD1. The sequenced material came from PBMCs or T cells enriched from blood (not recorded which). The sequence was collected from a woman in her thirties or forties who had been exposed to COVID-19. CDR3 in amino acids: CASSYPTSSVRDRGIVF. The CDR3 DNA sequence: TGTGCCAGCAGTTACCCCACGTCCAGTGTGCGGGACAGGGGAATTGTCTTC.